Each of the 13 T cell receptor beta chains below was sequenced from the same sample in a study of tumor-infiltrating lymphocytes in primary liver carcinoma. Total RNA amounting to around 540 ng was the source from which TCR beta cDNA was made with a constant-region primer. Sequencing libraries for TCR beta derived from three nested multiplex PCR rounds that used slightly modified ARM-PCR. With TRBV1-TRBV30 forward primers and a C-beta reverse primer, the first two PCR rounds were run for nine to eleven cycles each. TCRdb fed the multiplex PCR reads into MiXCR, producing one record per CDR3 protein. The sample holds around 330,000 distinct CDR3 sequences, almost 60% seen once. For blood RNA, unsorted whole blood served as the source, and germline DNA was extracted too. Sequencing used peripheral blood. Source of these receptors: a woman aged 25 to 39 with primary liver carcinoma and hepatitis B virus infection.

The chain recombines TRBV11-2 with TRBJ1-3; no clear D gene. The CDR3 length is 16 residues. Trimming removed 4 bases at V and 0 bases at J, with 13 bases between. CDR1 is SGHAT, CDR2 FQNNGV, per germline. CDR3 in DNA: TGTGCCAGCAGCTCAGCCGAACGGGGCTCTGGAAACACCATATATTTT. It encodes CASSSAERGSGNTIYF.

Comments on this clonotype: A single base separates this from a much larger clone, so it may be a read error. The genes are TRBV6-5 and TRBJ2-7; D tentatively fits TRBD1 or TRBD2 (5 bases each). CDR1 and CDR2 from the germline V gene are MNHEY and SVGAGI. The CDR3 length is 14 residues. V gave up 4 bases and J gave up 6 bases, with 16 bases separating them. This CDR3 reads CASSFTIGAGEQYF. The CDR3 DNA sequence: TGTGCCAGCAGTTTCACGATAGGGGCGGGCGAGCAGTACTTC.

This clonotype was seen once. This may stem from a read error, because a much larger clone lies one nucleotide away. The rearrangement joins TRBV29-1 to TRBJ2-2; the D is unclear. Germline V gene data show CDR1 as SQVTM and CDR2 as ANQGSEA. The CDR3 runs to 12 residues. Trimming removed 6 bases from V and 6 bases from J, with 11 bases in between. The CDR3 loop is CSVPSNAGELFF. DNA of the CDR3: TGCAGCGTCCCGTCTAACGCCGGGGAGCTGTTTTTT.

A note on this clonotype: A single base separates this from a much larger clone, so it may be a read error. The chain carries TRBV4-1 and TRBJ2-7, with 9 positions matching TRBD2. Looked up from germline, CDR1 is MGHRA and CDR2 is YSYEKL. This CDR3 region has 15 residues. The CDR3: CASNQAPSGDYEQYF. The CDR3 nucleotides read TGCGCCAGCAACCAAGCGCCTAGCGGGGACTACGAGCAGTACTTC.

The CDR3 DNA is TGTGCCTGGAGAAGCACGGTGATCACTGAAGCTTTCTTT. The encoded protein is CAWRSTVITEAFF. This chain joins TRBV30 and TRBJ1-1, with D unclear. The germline V gene has CDR1 GTSNPN and CDR2 SVGIG (reference sequence). Trimming took off 3 bases at V and 4 bases at J, with 12 bases between the two ends. The CDR3 totals 13 residues.

Details on this clonotype: A junction boundary mismatches the germline segment, possibly from a read error. The chain combines TRBV19 with TRBJ1-2; D is uncertain. The CDR3 totals 13 residues. Germline lookup yields CDR1 LNHDA and CDR2 SQIVND (reference sequence). As DNA, the CDR3 is TGTGCCTGTAGTATACAAGGGTTCTATGGCTACACCTTC. The encoded protein is CACSIQGFYGYTF.

Concerning this clonotype: This may arise from a read error, as a much more abundant clone is one base away. The V and J genes are TRBV12-3 or TRBV12-4 and TRBJ2-7, with 12 nucleotides matching TRBD2. There are 15 residues in the CDR3. The J segment lost 5 bases and the V segment lost 1 base, leaving 3 bases of the junction unmatched. CDR3 amino acids: CASSLGTSGNNEQYF. The CDR3 DNA reads as TGTGCCAGCAGTTTAGGGACTAGCGGGAACAACGAGCAGTACTTC.

This chain connects TRBV30 to TRBJ1-5; D is unclear. The germline V and J ends were trimmed by 1 base and 1 base, with 5 bases remaining between them. The CDR3 has 13 amino acids. CDR1 is GTSNPN, CDR2 SVGIG, per germline (reference sequence). CDR3 coding DNA: TGTGCCTGGAGTGAGGAAAGCAATCAGCCCCAGCATTTT. Protein sequence: CAWSEESNQPQHF.

To note about this clonotype: At one end the junction does not follow the germline gene, possibly because of a read error. The rearrangement links TRBV4-2 to TRBJ2-6; 7 bases match TRBD1. Germline-derived CDR1 and CDR2 are LGHNA and YNFKEQ. This CDR3 has 15 amino acids. For the CDR3, the DNA is TGTGCCAACAGCCAAGTAGGGGGCCGACTCGACGTCCTGACTTTC. Encoded protein: CANSQVGGRLDVLTF.

In regard to this clonotype: A read error may account for a junction end that differs from germline. This chain uses TRBV6-2 or TRBV6-3 with TRBJ2-4; a possible D gene is TRBD2 (6 bases). The CDR3 is made up of 13 amino acids. Germline CDR1 MNHEY, CDR2 SVGEGT. DNA of the CDR3: TGCGCCAGCAGTTACGGGAGACCAAACATTCAGTACTTC. Translating it yields CASSYGRPNIQYF.

This chain uses TRBV6-5 with TRBJ2-7, with 9 bases that match TRBD1. The CDR3 runs to 15 residues. Germline CDR1 and CDR2: MNHEY and SVGAGI. Losses at the gene ends were 6 bases for V and 4 bases for J; bases not matched to a gene: 10. CDR3 coding DNA: TGTGCCAGCAGCCCACCCGGGACAGGGCTTTACGAGCAGTACTTC. It is translated as CASSPPGTGLYEQYF.

This rearrangement joins TRBV19 to TRBJ2-6; 9 bases match TRBD1. In germline, CDR1 is LNHDA, CDR2 SQIVND (reference sequence). The CDR3 runs to 18 residues. The ends lost 6 bases at V and 0 bases at J; junction bases unmatched: 9. CDR3 nucleotides: TGTGCCAGTAGCCCGTGGACAGGGGACGTCTCTGGGGCCAACGTCCTGACTTTC. It is translated as CASSPWTGDVSGANVLTF.

Points on this clonotype: As the CDR3 is not closed by the conserved phenylalanine or tryptophan, this likely results from a read error. The rearrangement joins TRBV11-2 to TRBJ1-2; D is uncertain. Germline CDR1 and CDR2: SGHAT and FQNNGV. This CDR3 has 17 residues. Trimming removed 0 bases from V and 4 bases from J, with 18 bases in between. This CDR3 is CASSLEPSVNPIYGYTI. The CDR3 DNA reads TGTGCCAGCAGCTTAGAGCCCAGCGTCAACCCCATCTATGGCTACACCATC.